Listed below are T cell receptor beta chains from one sample, sequenced in a study of control samples from healthy donors and cancer patients. Measured with immunoSEQ multiplex PCR; TCRdb has only the in-frame clones, and not every one. The data hold over 120,000 clones, with 91% observed a single time. Material: blood. The origin of the receptors is a man aged 25-45 years in good health. Both conserved end residues are part of each CDR3. The D gene is left open where the match is weak. Only some rows state a clone size, as once, few, many or a class for expanded clones.

j_call: TRBJ2-1
v_call: TRBV19
d_call: TRBD2
clone_size: -
cdr3_nt: TGTGCCAGTAGTATAGCTAGCGGGGGGGCCGGTAGGTTTGAGCAGTTCTTC
cdr3_aa: CASSIASGGAGRFEQFF

j_call: TRBJ2-2
v_call: TRBV19
d_call: TRBD1
clone_size: -
cdr3_nt: TGTGCCAGCCGAACAGGGGGAGGAAACACCGGGGAGCTGTTTTTT
cdr3_aa: CASRTGGGNTGELFF

j_call: TRBJ2-2
v_call: TRBV27
d_call: TRBD2
clone_size: -
cdr3_nt: TGTGCCAGCAGTTTATTTCTTAGCGGGGGGGCAGGCGGGGAGCTGTTTTTT
cdr3_aa: CASSLFLSGGAGGELFF

j_call: TRBJ2-1
v_call: TRBV5-1
d_call: -
clone_size: -
cdr3_nt: TGCGAAAAGGAAGTGGCGGGGAGAAGAATCTACAATGAGCAGTTCTTC
cdr3_aa: CEKEVAGRRIYNEQFF

j_call: TRBJ2-3
v_call: TRBV27
d_call: TRBD2
clone_size: few
cdr3_nt: TGTGCCAGCAGTACGGGACTAGCGAGCACAGATACGCAGTATTTT
cdr3_aa: CASSTGLASTDTQYF

j_call: TRBJ1-3
v_call: TRBV4-1
d_call: -
clone_size: -
cdr3_nt: TGCGCCAGCAGCCAAGATCGAGGGGATGGAAACACCATATATTTT
cdr3_aa: CASSQDRGDGNTIYF

j_call: TRBJ2-7
v_call: TRBV19
d_call: -
clone_size: -
cdr3_nt: TGTGCCAGTAGTATCAGGGCCTCTCTGGGGTACGAGCAGTACTTC
cdr3_aa: CASSIRASLGYEQYF

j_call: TRBJ2-1
v_call: TRBV9
d_call: -
clone_size: -
cdr3_nt: TGTGCCAGCAGCGTAGGAGGGAAATTGTCCTACAATGAGCAGTTCTTC
cdr3_aa: CASSVGGKLSYNEQFF

j_call: TRBJ1-1
v_call: TRBV3-1/TRBV3-2
d_call: -
clone_size: -
cdr3_nt: TGTGCCAGCAGCCAAGTCATGAACACTGAAGCTTTCTTT
cdr3_aa: CASSQVMNTEAFF

j_call: TRBJ2-3
v_call: TRBV7-8
d_call: -
clone_size: -
cdr3_nt: TGTGCCAGCAGCTTACTCCGGGGGACTAGCACAGATACGCAGTATTTT
cdr3_aa: CASSLLRGTSTDTQYF

j_call: TRBJ1-2
v_call: TRBV4-2
d_call: -
clone_size: -
cdr3_nt: TGTGCCAGCAGTCAGAATTATGGCTACACCTTC
cdr3_aa: CASSQNYGYTF

j_call: TRBJ1-5
v_call: TRBV28
d_call: -
clone_size: once
cdr3_nt: TGTGCCAGCAGCCCCCTCCCCGGGACGGATAGCAATCAGCCCCAGCATTTT
cdr3_aa: CASSPLPGTDSNQPQHF

j_call: TRBJ1-3
v_call: TRBV30
d_call: -
clone_size: -
cdr3_nt: TGTGCCTGGAGTGTGGGGGACACTGGAAACACCATATATTTT
cdr3_aa: CAWSVGDTGNTIYF